These T cell receptor beta chains were read from a single sample in a study of T cells in Graves' hyperthyroidism and ophthalmopathy. One entry per CDR3 protein results from TCRdb running MiXCR on the multiplex PCR reads. The sample consists of nearly 750,000 distinct CDR3 sequences, around 40% of them appearing once. The sample taken for sequencing was blood. Every receptor here comes from a woman between 35 and 50 years old with Graves' hyperthyroidism. The CDR3 runs from the conserved cysteine through the conserved F or W. The D gene is left open where the match is weak. Rows may omit the clone size; those that give it use once, few, many or a size class.

d_gene,v_gene,j_gene,abundance,CDR3nt,CDR3aa
NA,TRBV19,TRBJ1-1,NA,TGTGCCAGTAGTATAGTGGGGTTTGCGTCTGAAGCTTTCTTT,CASSIVGFASEAFF
TRBD2,TRBV6-5,TRBJ2-7,once,TGTGCCAGCAGCGAGTCGAGCGGGGTAGGTGAGCAGTACTTC,CASSESSGVGEQYF
NA,TRBV29-1,TRBJ2-7,NA,TGCAGCACGGAGGACGGCCTCTACGAGCAGTACTTC,CSTEDGLYEQYF
NA,TRBV11-3,TRBJ2-5,many,TGTGCCAGCAGCCCGACCCAAGAGACCCAGTACTTC,CASSPTQETQYF
TRBD2,TRBV20-1,TRBJ2-7,few,TGCAGTGCTAGACTAGCGGGAAACTCCTACGAGCAGTACTTC,CSARLAGNSYEQYF
TRBD2,TRBV10-3,TRBJ2-7,NA,TGTGCCATCAGTGAACGGACTAGCGGGGGGGCCGCTAGGCAGTACTTC,CAISERTSGGAARQYF
NA,TRBV5-1,TRBJ1-6,NA,TGCGCCAGCAGCCTGGCGCAAGGTTCACCCCTCCACTTT,CASSLAQGSPLHF
TRBD1,TRBV10-2,TRBJ1-5,few,TGCGCCAGCAGGAGGGGACAGGGTAAGGAGCAGCCCCAGCATTTT,CASRRGQGKEQPQHF
NA,TRBV29-1,TRBJ2-5,many,TGCAGCGTTGAACCTCGCGGCAGGGATGAGACCCAGTACTTC,CSVEPRGRDETQYF
NA,TRBV25-1,TRBJ1-2,NA,TGTGCCAGCATGGAAGATTCGGTTGTTGGCTACACCTTC,CASMEDSVVGYTF
TRBD2,TRBV20-1,TRBJ2-5,NA,TGCAGTGCCCGGACTAGCGGGGGCCTTTTTATGGGAGAGACCCAGTACTTC,CSARTSGGLFMGETQYF
NA,TRBV7-2,TRBJ1-5,NA,TGTGCCAGCAGCTTAGCAGGCCAGCTCGGCCAGCCCCAGCATTTT,CASSLAGQLGQPQHF
TRBD2,TRBV7-9,TRBJ2-3,few,TGTGCCAGCAGCTCCCAAGTAGCGGGAGACGATACGCAGTATTTT,CASSSQVAGDDTQYF
TRBD2,TRBV7-8,TRBJ2-7,NA,TGTGCCAGCAACTTAGACGGGACTAGCGGGAGTTACGAGCAGTACTTC,CASNLDGTSGSYEQYF
NA,TRBV10-3,TRBJ1-5,few,TGTGCCACCCGTCCGGGGGCCTATAGCAATCAGCCCCAGCATTTT,CATRPGAYSNQPQHF
NA,TRBV4-3,TRBJ2-7,NA,TGCGCCAGCAGCCAAGCCCAGGGCCACCCCCACCAGCAGTACTTC,CASSQAQGHPHQQYF
NA,TRBV10-3,TRBJ1-2,NA,TGTGCCATCAGTGAGAGAGGCCCTGACTATGGCCACACCTTC,CAISERGPDYGHTF
NA,TRBV19,TRBJ1-2,many,TGTGCCAGTAGGTCCCGACAAGGACTAAACTATGGCTACACCTTC,CASRSRQGLNYGYTF
NA,TRBV12-3/TRBV12-4,TRBJ1-2,many,TGTGCCAGCAGTTTATGGGGGACCTATGGCTACACCTTC,CASSLWGTYGYTF
TRBD1,TRBV5-4,TRBJ1-2,NA,TGTGCCAGCAGCATGGCCGGGACAGCCTATGGCTACACCTTC,CASSMAGTAYGYTF
NA,TRBV7-2,TRBJ2-7,NA,TGTGCCAGCGAGAACCGGGACAACTCCTACGAGCAGTACTTC,CASENRDNSYEQYF
TRBD1,TRBV6-5,TRBJ1-1,NA,TGTGCCAGCAGAAGGACAGGGGTGGTCACTGAAGCTTTCTTT,CASRRTGVVTEAFF